The T cell receptor beta chain described here comes from a study of T cells after posttransplantation cyclophosphamide. As for this clone: Its antigen remains unknown.

Study-wide points: Skin or GI-infiltrating T cells shared few TRB sequences with blood. After PTCy, TRB diversity resembled that of CNI/methotrexate controls. Donor-recipient repertoire similarity was low at 1-2 months, rising over year one.

Per the germline V gene, CDR1 is MNHEY and CDR2 is SMNVEV (reference sequence). This CDR3 region has 16 residues. The germline V and J ends were trimmed by 1 base and 5 bases, with 15 bases remaining between them. Generated by immunoSEQ multiplex PCR, the TCRdb table keeps only in-frame clones and is missing some. The data contain about 53,000 clones, more than 70% of them singletons. Sequencing used PBMCs. This sequence joins TRBV27 and TRBJ2-1; maybe TRBD1 (6 bases). The receptor was isolated from a man aged 25 to 40 with a blood cancer, CMV-positive, and with a related stem cell donor. CDR3 sequence (DNA): TGTGCCAGCAGTTTATTGCGTCAGGGGTCGAACAATGAGCAGTTCTTC. It codes for CASSLLRQGSNNEQFF.